This T cell receptor beta chain is from a study of T cells in Graves' hyperthyroidism and ophthalmopathy. Findings of the study overall: Stable hyperthyroidism and ophthalmopathy were separated using 13 V-J signatures. Most thyroid-expanded clonotypes above 0.001 were also found in blood.

This CDR3 is 15 amino acids long. Germline CDR1 reads MGHRA; CDR2 reads YSYEKL. The J segment lost 5 bases and the V segment lost 0 bases, leaving 5 bases of the junction unmatched. Uncontrolled infection, other autoimmune disease, pregnancy or lactation led to exclusion. Clinical symptoms, serum thyroxine and TRAb, thyroid ultrasound and orbital computed tomography together formed the diagnostic basis. On this clonotype itself: Its antigen is not identified.

RNA transcripts gave rise to amplified TCR beta CDR3 regions. A set of HTBI primers served as the primers for a first-round RT-PCR of the TCR CDR3. TCRdb reanalysed the multiplex PCR reads using MiXCR and keeps one entry per CDR3 protein. In the table there are about 380,000 distinct CDR3 sequences, about a fifth of which are singletons. The TCR was taken from a man between 18 and 35 years old with Graves' ophthalmopathy. The chain has TRBV4-1 and TRBJ1-2; 8 nucleotides align to TRBD1. Input material: blood. CDR3 residues: CASSQDRQGAYGYTF. Here the CDR3 DNA reads TGCGCCAGCAGCCAAGATCGGCAGGGGGCTTATGGCTACACCTTC.